This passage covers 11 T cell receptor beta chains from one sample sequenced in a study of blood T cell repertoires in COVID-19. Assay used: immunoSEQ multiplex PCR; TCRdb lists only in-frame clones, some missing. Among 120,000 to 150,000 clones, 84% were seen once, and the ten largest hold less than 9%. The sample comprised peripheral blood. These receptors were obtained from a man aged 25-45 years with COVID-19, enrolled during active disease.

The V gene is TRBV6-4, the J gene TRBJ2-3; 9 bases align to TRBD2. The CDR3 sequence is 15 residues long. Losses at the gene ends were 3 bases for V and 1 base for J; bases not matched to a gene: 2. CDR1 and CDR2 (germline): MRHNA, SNTAGT. CDR3 DNA sequence: TGTGCCAGCAGTGAGCGGACTAGCGGCACAGATACGCAGTATTTT. The encoded protein is CASSERTSGTDTQYF.

The chain has TRBV6-5 and TRBJ1-6; D ambiguous. The germline gives CDR1 MNHEY, CDR2 SVGAGI. CDR3 size: 16 residues. V lost 2 bases and J lost 6, with 14 bases in between. The CDR3 DNA reads as TGTGCCAGCAGTTACGGGCAGGCGTCGAGTAATTCACCCCTCCACTTT. It is translated as CASSYGQASSNSPLHF.

The chain links TRBV28 to TRBJ1-2; D remains unclear. The germline CDR1 and CDR2 sequences are MDHEN and SYDVKM. V was trimmed by 10 bases and J by 4 bases, leaving 16 bases between them. CDR3 length: 13 amino acids. The CDR3 reads CAILDTLSYGYTF. CDR3 in DNA: TGTGCCATCCTCGACACCTTGAGCTATGGCTACACCTTC.

The gene calls are TRBV29-1 and TRBJ1-1, with unresolved D. Trimming took 4 bases from V and 1 from J, leaving 7 bases between them. The germline gives CDR1 SQVTM, CDR2 ANQGSEA. The CDR3 has 12 residues. The CDR3 loop is CSVVRRNTEAFF. DNA of the CDR3: TGCAGCGTTGTTCGCAGGAACACTGAAGCTTTCTTT.

The chain employs TRBV9 and TRBJ2-5, with no clear D. CDR1 is SGDLS, CDR2 YYNGEE, per germline. V dropped 0 bases and J dropped 0 bases, with 9 bases sitting between them. The CDR3 consists of 15 residues. In DNA, the CDR3 is TGTGCCAGCAGCGTAGGGTACAACAACCAAGAGACCCAGTACTTC. It specifies CASSVGYNNQETQYF.

This chain joins TRBV29-1 and TRBJ2-1; 8 nucleotides match TRBD1. The CDR3 runs 13 residues. The V segment lost 6 bases and the J segment 3 bases; nucleotides outside the gene matches: 4. Germline CDR1 is SQVTM and CDR2 is ANQGSEA. CDR3 sequence (DNA): TGCAGCGTCGGAACAGGGGGCTACAATGAGCAGTTCTTC. Translated, it gives CSVGTGGYNEQFF.

The chain is built from TRBV5-1 and TRBJ1-6; D perhaps matches TRBD1 (6 bases). The V and J ends lost 1 base and 7 bases respectively, with 15 bases between them. The CDR3 has 16 amino acids. Germline assignment: CDR1 SGHRS and CDR2 YFSETQ. This CDR3 is CASSLLGRQGNSPLHF. CDR3 DNA: TGCGCCAGCAGCTTGCTTGGTCGGCAGGGGAATTCACCCCTCCACTTT. Based on the CDR3 plus reference TRBV5-1 and TRBJ1-6, the full variable domain is KAGVTQTPRYLIKTRGQQVTLSCSPISGHRSVSWYQQTPGQGLQFLFEYFSETQRNKGNFPGRFSGRQFSNSRSEMNVSTLELGDSALYLCASSLLGRQGNSPLHFGNGTRLTVT.

A single count supports this clone. The V and J genes are TRBV7-9 and TRBJ2-7; TRBD1 agrees at 7 bases. V shed 5 bases and J 3 bases; nucleotides not matched to a gene: 16. The CDR3 consists of 17 residues. Per the germline V gene, CDR1 is SEHNR and CDR2 is FQNEAQ (reference sequence). CDR3 residues: CASSPHKGASYDYEQYF. CDR3 sequence (DNA): TGTGCCAGCAGCCCTCATAAGGGGGCTTCTTATGACTACGAGCAGTACTTC. Based on the CDR3 plus reference TRBV7-9 and TRBJ2-7, the full variable domain is DTGVSQNPRHKITKRGQNVTFRCDPISEHNRLYWYRQTLGQGPEFLTYFQNEAQLEKSRLLSDRFSAERPKGSFSTLEIQRTEQGDSAMYLCASSPHKGASYDYEQYFGPGTRLTVT.

The genes are TRBV5-4 and TRBJ1-2, with D possibly TRBD1 on 6 matching bases. Per the germline V gene, CDR1 is SGHNT and CDR2 is YYREEE (reference sequence). V shed 4 bases and J shed 6 bases, with 13 bases lying between them. The CDR3 consists of 13 residues. For the CDR3, the DNA is TGTGCCAGCAGCCCCGGGACATTCAATGGCTACACCTTC. It specifies CASSPGTFNGYTF. Full variable domain (missing parts from reference TRBV5-4 and TRBJ1-2): ETGVTQSPTHLIKTRGQQVTLRCSSQSGHNTVSWYQQALGQGPQFIFQYYREEENGRGNFPPRFSGLQFPNYSSELNVNALELDDSALYLCASSPGTFNGYTFGSGTRLTVV.

The V call is TRBV4-2, the J call TRBJ2-2; no firm D call. There are 14 residues in the CDR3. The V gene's germline CDR1 is LGHNA and CDR2 YNFKEQ. The ends were cut back, 1 base at V and 5 bases at J, with 8 bases in the middle. The CDR3 DNA reads TGTGCCAGCAGCCAAGCGACTCTTACCGGGGAGCTGTTTTTT. It yields the protein CASSQATLTGELFF.

V gene TRBV6-4 combines with J gene TRBJ2-3, with D perhaps matching TRBD2 (6 bases). V dropped 2 bases and J dropped 8 bases, with 20 bases sitting between them. Germline CDR1 MRHNA, CDR2 SNTAGT. The CDR3 spans 16 residues. The CDR3 protein is CASSDDGGVGMTTQYF. The CDR3 DNA follows: TGTGCCAGCAGTGACGACGGCGGGGTGGGAATGACTACGCAGTATTTT.